These 11 T cell receptor beta chains share one sample of origin, sequenced in a study of CD8+CD57+ T cells in acquired aplastic anemia. CD8+CD57+ cell expansion had been shown by flow cytometry in patients chosen for sequencing. The study profiled TCR beta VDJ and CDR3 using genomic DNA as template. One entry per CDR3 protein, called by TCRdb with MiXCR from the reads. The sample lists approximately 150,000 distinct CDR3 sequences; under 55% were seen once. Sequenced input: sorted CD4+, CD8+, or CD8+CD57+ T cells (not recorded which) from PBMCs. The receptors come from a human donor with aplastic anemia.

About this clonotype itself: A much larger clone sits a single nucleotide away, making a read error possible. The chain carries TRBV7-8 and TRBJ1-2; 12 bases are a match to TRBD1. The CDR3 is 17 residues long. Per the germline V gene, CDR1 is SGHVS and CDR2 is FQNEAQ. Losses at the gene ends were 5 bases for V and 3 bases for J; bases not matched to a gene: 10. The CDR3 DNA follows: TGTGCCAGCAGCCGATACGGGACAGGGGGCACGGACTATGGCTACACCTTC. It translates to CASSRYGTGGTDYGYTF. Together with reference TRBV7-8 and TRBJ1-2, the CDR3 gives the full variable domain: GAGVSQSPRYKVAKRGQDVALRCDPISGHVSLFWYQQALGQGPEFLTYFQNEAQLDKSGLPSDRFFAERPEGSVSTLKIQRTQQEDSAVYLCASSRYGTGGTDYGYTFGSGTRLTVV.

Of note for this clonotype: A read error may explain this, as a much larger clone is one base away. This likely comes from a read error, as the CDR3 has no conserved phenylalanine or tryptophan at its end. The chain couples TRBV4-2 to TRBJ2-7; 9 bases are a match to TRBD2. The CDR3 covers 16 residues. The germline V gene has CDR1 LGHNA and CDR2 YNFKEQ. This chain's CDR3 is CASSQDLAGDTYGQYL. In DNA form, the CDR3 reads TGTGCCAGCAGCCAAGATTTAGCGGGGGACACCTACGGGCAGTACCTC.

The gene calls are TRBV20-1 and TRBJ1-1; D might be TRBD1 (6 bases). The CDR3 covers 13 residues. The V gene lost 6 bases and the J gene lost 5 bases, with 16 bases spanning the gap. Germline CDR1 and CDR2: DFQATT and SNEGSKA (reference sequence). CDR3 residues: CSASRAGDTEAFF. CDR3 coding DNA: TGCAGTGCGTCCCGGGCAGGGGATACTGAAGCTTTCTTT.

This clonotype came up many times. The chain uses TRBV5-1 and TRBJ1-1; no definite D call. V lost 0 bases to trimming and J lost 4 bases, with 13 bases between them. The CDR3 is 15 residues long. Per the germline V gene, CDR1 is SGHRS and CDR2 is YFSETQ. CDR3 nucleotide sequence: TGCGCCAGCAGCTTGGGGGCTGTCGGCACCACTGAAGCTTTCTTT. Translation: CASSLGAVGTTEAFF.

The CDR3 loop is CASSTSGHKSYEQYF. The DNA for the CDR3 is TGTGCCAGCAGTACCTCAGGGCACAAGTCCTACGAGCAGTACTTC. The chain uses TRBV12-3 or TRBV12-4 and TRBJ2-7, with D possibly TRBD1 on 5 matching bases. Trimming stripped 5 bases from V and 1 base from J, with 15 bases between. The CDR3 has 15 residues.

This clonotype was seen ten or more times. V is TRBV7-2 and J is TRBJ1-5; D might be TRBD1 (6 bases). V lost 2 bases and J lost 6, with 11 bases in between. This CDR3 region has 14 residues. Germline CDR1 is SGHTA and CDR2 is FQGNSA. The CDR3 is CASSLYAGVQPQHF. For the CDR3, the DNA is TGTGCCAGCAGCTTATACGCAGGGGTTCAGCCCCAGCATTTT. The entire variable domain, with the rest obtained from reference TRBV7-2 and TRBJ1-5, is as follows: GAGVSQSPSNKVTEKGKDVELRCDPISGHTALYWYRQSLGQGLEFLIYFQGNSAPDKSGLPSDRFSAERTGGSVSTLTIQRTQQEDSAVYLCASSLYAGVQPQHFGDGTRLSIL.

The sample holds a few counts of this clonotype. The chain uses TRBV3-1 and TRBJ2-3; D remains ambiguous. Germline loops: CDR1 LGHDT, CDR2 YNNKEL (reference sequence). Trimming shortened V by 0 bases and J by 2 bases, and 6 bases separated the two germline ends. CDR3 length: 14 residues. The CDR3, as DNA: TGTGCCAGCAGCCAAGAGGCCTTCACAGATACGCAGTATTTT. This sequence encodes CASSQEAFTDTQYF.

This chain uses TRBV15 with TRBJ2-7; TRBD1 matches 9 bases. This CDR3 region has 15 residues. The germline gives CDR1 LNHNV, CDR2 YYDKDF (reference sequence). V was clipped by 6 bases and J by 4 bases; unmatched bases: 10. The CDR3 bases are TGTGCCACCAGTCCGGGACAGGGAACCCCATACGAGCAGTACTTC. It is translated as CATSPGQGTPYEQYF.

This chain links TRBV2 with TRBJ1-6; D unclear. CDR1 and CDR2 from the germline V gene are SNHLY and FYNNEI. The CDR3 contains 14 residues. V dropped 6 bases and J dropped 8 bases, with 14 bases sitting between them. CDR3 DNA sequence: TGTGCCAGCAGGGAGGACGTGGGAGATTCACCCCTCCACTTT. This sequence encodes CASREDVGDSPLHF.

The rearrangement uses TRBV24-1 and TRBJ2-3, with D perhaps TRBD1 or TRBD2 (5 bases each). The V and J ends lost 9 bases and 11 bases respectively, with 17 bases between them. This CDR3 is 12 amino acids long. Per the germline V gene, CDR1 is KGHDR and CDR2 is SFDVKD. CDR3 DNA sequence: TGTGCCACCTCAATGGGACCTCAGGGGCAGTATTTT. Protein: CATSMGPQGQYF.

This clonotype has just a few counts. The chain couples TRBV11-1 to TRBJ2-2, with TRBD2 matching over 10 bases. V lost 3 bases to trimming and J lost 7 bases; unmatched junction nucleotides: 8. Germline-derived CDR1 and CDR2 are SGHAT and FQDESV (reference sequence). CDR3 length: 16 amino acids. CDR3 amino acids: CASSLASGGRGGELFF. In nucleotides, the CDR3 is TGTGCCAGCAGCTTGGCTAGCGGGGGCCGGGGCGGGGAGCTGTTTTTT.